Shown below are 27 T cell receptor beta chains from a single sample sequenced in a study of blood T cell repertoires in COVID-19. TCRdb's copy holds only in-frame clones and misses some; the assay was immunoSEQ multiplex PCR. The repertoire holds over 250,000 clones, 90% seen once, with 1% to 1.3% in the top ten. The specimen was PBMCs or T cells enriched from blood (not recorded which). The receptor set was obtained from a woman aged 25 to 45 who had recovered from COVID-19.

Turning to this clone: The junction departs from germline at one end; a sequencing error may be responsible. The V gene is TRBV7-7, the J gene TRBJ2-3; tentatively, D is TRBD2 (6 bases). The length of the CDR3 is 15 residues. Germline CDR1 SSHAT, CDR2 FNYEAQ (reference sequence). CDR3 DNA sequence: TGTGCTAGCAGCTTAGAGGGAGGAGCCACAGATACGCAGTATTTT. Protein product: CASSLEGGATDTQYF.

V usage is TRBV2 and J usage is TRBJ1-5; 9 nucleotides match TRBD1. The V and J ends lost 5 bases and 0 bases, in that order; junction bases with no gene match: 2. The CDR3 is 15 residues long. CDR1 and CDR2 from the germline V gene are SNHLY and FYNNEI. CDR3 coding DNA: TGTGCCAGCAGTTCGACAGGGGGTAGCAATCAGCCCCAGCATTTT. Amino acids: CASSSTGGSNQPQHF.

A word on this clone: The junction and the germline gene differ at one end; a read error may be behind it. The chain has TRBV7-7 and TRBJ2-2, with a possible D match to TRBD2 (6 bases). The CDR3 sequence is 15 residues long. The germline gives CDR1 SSHAT, CDR2 FNYEAQ (reference sequence). CDR3 in DNA: TGTGCTAGCAGCTTAGCTAGCGCTGGGACCGGGGAGCTGTTTTTT. It yields the protein CASSLASAGTGELFF.

In its sample, this clone was seen once. The V call is TRBV5-1, the J call TRBJ2-3; perhaps TRBD2 as D (5 bases). The CDR3 is 16 residues long. Germline V gene data show CDR1 as SGHRS and CDR2 as YFSETQ. V lost 0 bases to trimming and J lost 2 bases, with 13 bases between them. For the CDR3, the DNA is TGCGCCAGCAGCTTGGGGGGAGCAGGATTCACAGATACGCAGTATTTT. Protein product: CASSLGGAGFTDTQYF.

This sequence joins TRBV6-2 or TRBV6-3 and TRBJ1-5; possibly TRBD1 for D (6 bases). The CDR3 totals 16 residues. Per germline, CDR1 MNHEY and CDR2 SVGEGT. V was cut by 0 bases and J by 3 bases, with 12 bases left in between. As DNA, the CDR3 is TGTGCCAGCAGTTACTCGTTCAGGGGAAACAATCAGCCCCAGCATTTT. Encoded protein: CASSYSFRGNNQPQHF.

The V call is TRBV29-1, the J call TRBJ1-2, with a tentative D call TRBD1 (5 bases). Germline V CDR1 and CDR2: SQVTM, ANQGSEA. The length of the CDR3 is 14 residues. Trimming left V 6 bases short and J 5 bases short, with 19 bases between. The CDR3 DNA follows: TGCAGCGTCCCTCCCGCCGACAGAGCTTATGGCTACACCTTC. Protein: CSVPPADRAYGYTF.

This sequence joins TRBV28 and TRBJ1-2; 11 bases are a match to TRBD1. The V and J ends lost 6 bases and 7 bases, in that order; junction bases with no gene match: 4. CDR3 length equals 13 residues. Germline lookup yields CDR1 MDHEN and CDR2 SYDVKM. CDR3 sequence (DNA): TGTGCCAGCAGCCGGACAGGGGGCGGTGGCTACACCTTC. Amino acids: CASSRTGGGGYTF.

For the CDR3, the DNA is TGTGCCTGGCGAGCGGAGCACACAGATACGCAGTATTTT. Translating gives CAWRAEHTDTQYF. The chain employs TRBV30 and TRBJ2-3; possibly TRBD2 for D (5 bases). Trimming cost V 5 bases and J 2 bases, with 11 bases left between them. Per germline, CDR1 GTSNPN and CDR2 SVGIG (reference sequence). The CDR3 contains 13 residues.

The rearrangement links TRBV29-1 to TRBJ2-3; 13 nucleotides line up with TRBD2. Germline V lookup: CDR1 SQVTM, CDR2 ANQGSEA. The CDR3 totals 17 residues. Trimming cost V 8 bases and J 4 bases; bases outside gene matches: 15. The CDR3 loop is CSSVGLAGSYGPDTQYF. For the CDR3, the DNA is TGCAGCTCCGTGGGACTAGCGGGATCTTACGGTCCAGATACGCAGTATTTT.

The chain is built from TRBV19 and TRBJ1-2; no clear D. The V gene lost 7 bases and the J gene lost 6 bases, with 18 bases spanning the gap. Germline CDR1 and CDR2: LNHDA and SQIVND (reference sequence). The CDR3 covers 14 residues. The CDR3 DNA follows: TGTGCCAGTACATTATGGGAGAGGAATCATGGCTACACCTTC. Translation gives CASTLWERNHGYTF.

This chain uses TRBV6-2 or TRBV6-3 with TRBJ2-3; D not certain. The CDR3 sequence is 13 residues long. V lost 2 bases and J lost 4, with 7 bases in between. Germline CDR1 MNHEY, CDR2 SVGEGT. The CDR3 region has the DNA TGTGCCAGCAGTTACAACAGAGCAGATACGCAGTATTTT. Translation gives CASSYNRADTQYF.

This clone was detected once. The V gene is TRBV24-1, the J gene TRBJ2-6, with 13 nucleotides matching TRBD2. This CDR3 comprises 19 residues. Germline lookup yields CDR1 KGHDR and CDR2 SFDVKD. The junction had 4 bases not matched to a gene; V was cut back by 3 bases and J by 0 bases. CDR3 nucleotides: TGTGCCACCAGTGATGCGGGACTAGCGGGAAACTCTGGGGCCAACGTCCTGACTTTC. Translating gives CATSDAGLAGNSGANVLTF.

The chain carries TRBV29-1 and TRBJ1-5; tentative D call: TRBD1 (5 bases). This CDR3 spans 15 amino acids. V was clipped by 4 bases and J by 4 bases, with 17 bases between them. Per germline, CDR1 SQVTM and CDR2 ANQGSEA. DNA for the CDR3: TGCAGCGTTGGGTTAACCGGGACTGGGAATCAGCCCCAGCATTTT. Translated: CSVGLTGTGNQPQHF.

The chain combines TRBV28 with TRBJ1-1, with a possible D match to TRBD1 (5 bases). The CDR3 totals 18 residues. V shed 2 bases and J shed 1 base, with 20 bases lying between them. CDR1 is MDHEN, CDR2 SYDVKM, per germline. For the CDR3, the DNA is TGTGCCAGCAGTTTACCCCTCGCGGGGGGAATAAGGAACACTGAAGCTTTCTTT. This sequence encodes CASSLPLAGGIRNTEAFF.

The sample holds one count of this clone. The chain has TRBV4-1 and TRBJ1-4; D call uncertain. Germline V lookup: CDR1 MGHRA, CDR2 YSYEKL. The length of the CDR3 is 17 residues. V lost 0 bases and J 5 bases, leaving 16 bases between the germline ends. The CDR3 bases are TGCGCCAGCAGCCAAGATTGGGAGAGGGTAGGAAATGAAAAACTGTTTTTT. Encoded protein: CASSQDWERVGNEKLFF.

The CDR3 DNA reads TGTGCCAGCAGCCTCTCTAGTCAGCCCCAGCATTTT. Translating it yields CASSLSSQPQHF. This chain connects TRBV6-2 or TRBV6-3 to TRBJ1-5; D remains ambiguous. Trimming cost V 6 bases and J 6 bases, with 9 bases left between them. This CDR3 contains 12 residues. Germline-derived CDR1 and CDR2 are MNHEY and SVGEGT.

The chain uses TRBV28 and TRBJ2-7; 13 bases line up with TRBD2. V lost 6 bases, J lost 3 bases, and 2 bases stayed unmatched. This CDR3 region has 14 residues. Germline loops: CDR1 MDHEN, CDR2 SYDVKM. The CDR3 sequence is CASRGTSGIYEQYF. The CDR3 DNA sequence: TGTGCCAGCAGAGGGACTAGCGGGATCTACGAGCAGTACTTC.

This clone was picked up many times. This chain joins TRBV6-4 and TRBJ2-6; D unresolved. Trimming pared 5 bases from V and 0 bases from J, leaving 8 bases between. Germline V gives CDR1 MRHNA, CDR2 SNTAGT. The CDR3 runs to 15 residues. The CDR3 DNA reads as TGTGCCAGCAGTCCCGACAACTCTGGGGCCAACGTCCTGACTTTC. This codes for CASSPDNSGANVLTF.

The V and J genes are TRBV6-5 and TRBJ2-5; the D gene is possibly TRBD2 (6 bases). CDR3 size: 14 residues. CDR1 MNHEY and CDR2 SVGAGI come from the germline V gene. V shed 2 bases and J shed 3 bases, with 10 bases lying between them. The CDR3 loop is CASSYRTKEETQYF. For the CDR3, the DNA is TGTGCCAGCAGTTACCGGACTAAAGAAGAGACCCAGTACTTC.

This clone is a singleton in its sample. The chain couples TRBV7-2 to TRBJ2-1, with 9 bases fitting TRBD1. Looked up from germline, CDR1 is SGHTA and CDR2 is FQGNSA. The CDR3 loop spans 15 amino acids. The trim removed 5 bases at V and 5 bases at J, leaving 7 bases unmatched. CDR3 nucleotides: TGTGCCAGCAGCCCGACAGGGGGGACACACAATGAGCAGTTCTTC. Amino acid sequence: CASSPTGGTHNEQFF.

V is TRBV19 and J is TRBJ2-1; 7 nucleotides line up with TRBD1. The germline gives CDR1 LNHDA, CDR2 SQIVND (reference sequence). V lost 7 bases, J lost 2 bases, and 11 bases stayed unmatched. CDR3 length: 16 residues. The CDR3 protein is CASKTLGQKTYNEQFF. The CDR3 bases are TGTGCCAGTAAGACATTGGGACAGAAAACCTACAATGAGCAGTTCTTC.

The chain has TRBV5-1 and TRBJ2-2; D gene uncertain. Per germline, CDR1 SGHRS and CDR2 YFSETQ. V was trimmed by 0 bases and J by 4 bases, leaving 4 bases between them. This CDR3 contains 13 residues. The CDR3 loop is CASSLGLTGELFF. The CDR3 DNA sequence: TGCGCCAGCAGCTTGGGGCTCACCGGGGAGCTGTTTTTT.

The chain combines TRBV24-1 with TRBJ1-5, with a weak D call TRBD1 (6 bases). V was cut by 7 bases and J by 4 bases, with 13 bases left in between. Per the germline V gene, CDR1 is KGHDR and CDR2 is SFDVKD. The CDR3 is 14 amino acids. The DNA for the CDR3 is TGTGCCACCAGGGCTACAGGGCCTAATCAGCCCCAGCATTTT. This translates into CATRATGPNQPQHF.

The chain recombines TRBV4-3 with TRBJ2-1; 10 bases align to TRBD2. V gave up 1 base and J gave up 8 bases; unmatched junction bases: 5. The CDR3 loop spans 15 amino acids. The V gene's germline CDR1 is LGHNA and CDR2 YSLEER. CDR3 region: CASSQGSSGSYEQFF. The CDR3 bases are TGCGCCAGCAGCCAAGGGTCTAGCGGGAGCTATGAGCAGTTCTTC.

This CDR3 reads CAITAGTSGTNINEQFF. The CDR3 nucleotides are TGTGCCATCACAGCAGGGACTAGCGGGACTAACATCAATGAGCAGTTCTTC. The gene calls are TRBV10-3 and TRBJ2-1, with TRBD2 matching 13 bases. The CDR3 consists of 17 residues. Germline CDR1 and CDR2: ENHRY and SYGVKD. The junction had 12 bases not matched to a gene; V was cut back by 7 bases and J by 6 bases.

This rearrangement joins TRBV28 to TRBJ2-7; D is perhaps TRBD1 (6 bases). Germline values: CDR1 MDHEN, CDR2 SYDVKM. The CDR3 length is 14 residues. V shed 10 bases and J shed 5 bases, with 21 bases lying between them. The CDR3 coding sequence is TGTGCCACCGACTCGGGACAAGCCTCTGACGAGCAGTACTTC. Encoded protein: CATDSGQASDEQYF.

The chain has TRBV28 and TRBJ1-4; D unresolved. With 5 bases removed from V and 3 bases from J, the gap between germline ends came to 13 bases. The CDR3 is 15 residues long. CDR1 is MDHEN and CDR2 is SYDVKM in the germline V gene. CDR3 loop: CASSAAEAANEKLFF. In DNA, the CDR3 is TGTGCCAGCAGTGCCGCTGAAGCGGCTAATGAAAAACTGTTTTTT.